The 30 T cell receptor beta chains listed next were all sequenced from one sample in a study of cytomegalovirus exposure and HLA in healthy donors. Primers included in the PCR were 60 Vbeta and 13 Jbeta primers. The repertoire was sequenced with immunoSEQ multiplex PCR; TCRdb's copy has only in-frame clones and lacks some. Of approximately 120,000 clones listed, 73% were seen once; the top ten hold over 4%. Sequencing used PBMCs. All receptors come from a man in his sixties in good health and CMV-seropositive.

V and J are TRBV5-4 and TRBJ2-4; 9 nucleotides line up with TRBD1. This CDR3 contains 14 residues. From germline, CDR1 is SGHNT and CDR2 YYREEE (reference sequence). Trimming took 3 bases from V and 5 from J; bases not matched to a gene: 3. In DNA, the CDR3 is TGTGCCAGCAGCTCGGGACAGGGACAAAACATTCAGTACTTC. Translating gives CASSSGQGQNIQYF.

The rearrangement uses TRBV2 and TRBJ2-3, with 7 positions matching TRBD2. V was clipped by 0 bases and J by 10 bases; unmatched bases: 13. The germline gives CDR1 SNHLY, CDR2 FYNNEI. CDR3 length: 16 amino acids. The CDR3 DNA reads TGTGCCAGCAGTGAAGCGCGGCTAGCGGTAAGGTCGCCGCAGTATTTT. Translating gives CASSEARLAVRSPQYF.

The rearrangement links TRBV10-2 to TRBJ1-5; 7 nucleotides align to TRBD1. Germline loops: CDR1 WSHSY, CDR2 SAAADI. The V and J ends lost 6 bases and 5 bases, in that order; junction bases with no gene match: 25. The CDR3 length is 20 residues. The CDR3 protein is CASSAPSLPGQYGGHQPQHF. Written as DNA, the CDR3 is TGCGCCAGCAGCGCTCCTTCACTGCCGGGACAGTATGGGGGACATCAGCCCCAGCATTTT.

This chain joins TRBV7-9 and TRBJ1-4; D remains ambiguous. The CDR3 runs 14 residues. Deletions cut 5 bases from V and 8 bases from J, with 15 bases between. Germline V lookup: CDR1 SEHNR, CDR2 FQNEAQ (reference sequence). The CDR3 nucleotides read TGTGCCAGCAGCGATTGGAGCTCTGGAGAAAAACTGTTTTTT. Protein sequence: CASSDWSSGEKLFF.

This sequence joins TRBV29-1 and TRBJ2-1; 13 bases line up with TRBD2. V was pared by 1 base and J by 2 bases, with 2 bases of the junction left unmatched. This CDR3 has 16 amino acids. Germline CDR1 is SQVTM and CDR2 is ANQGSEA. The CDR3 region is CSVEAGTSGAYNEQFF. CDR3 DNA: TGCAGCGTTGAAGCCGGGACTAGCGGGGCCTACAATGAGCAGTTCTTC.

This chain uses TRBV5-6 with TRBJ2-7, with 8 bases fitting TRBD2. V shed 4 bases and J 5 bases; nucleotides not matched to a gene: 11. The CDR3 loop spans 15 amino acids. The germline V gene has CDR1 SGHDT and CDR2 YYEEEE. CDR3: CASSQLRDGGDEQYF. CDR3 in DNA: TGTGCCAGCAGCCAGCTCCGGGACGGGGGGGACGAGCAGTACTTC.

This clone was observed a handful of times. The V gene is TRBV6-1, the J gene TRBJ2-3; possible D gene TRBD2, 5 bases. The CDR3 contains 15 residues. Germline CDR1 and CDR2: MNHNS and SASEGT. Deletions cut 3 bases from V and 2 bases from J, with 12 bases between. The CDR3 reads CASSDLSGPTDTQYF. The CDR3 nucleotides read TGTGCCAGCAGTGATTTGAGCGGCCCCACAGATACGCAGTATTTT.

V is TRBV18 and J is TRBJ1-1, with 8 bases that match TRBD1. The V segment lost 6 bases and the J segment 0 bases; nucleotides outside the gene matches: 3. This CDR3 has 14 amino acids. Germline V gene sequence: CDR1 KGHSH, CDR2 LQKENI. This CDR3 reads CASSADRVNTEAFF. In DNA, the CDR3 is TGTGCCAGCTCCGCGGACAGGGTGAACACTGAAGCTTTCTTT.

The chain employs TRBV7-9 and TRBJ2-3; the match to TRBD2 covers 15 bases. This CDR3 has 17 amino acids. CDR1 and CDR2 (germline): SEHNR, FQNEAQ (reference sequence). Trimming took 6 bases from V and 3 from J; bases not matched to a gene: 7. The DNA for the CDR3 is TGTGCCAGCAGTAGGTGGACTAGCGGGGGGGGAACAGATACGCAGTATTTT. It specifies CASSRWTSGGGTDTQYF.

CDR3 sequence reads: CASSSGAGNTIYF. The CDR3 bases are TGTGCCAGCAGTTCAGGGGCTGGAAACACCATATATTTT. The chain combines TRBV28 with TRBJ1-3; tentative D call: TRBD1 (6 bases). Trimming shortened V by 4 bases and J by 2 bases, and 6 bases separated the two germline ends. CDR1 and CDR2 from the germline V gene are MDHEN and SYDVKM. The CDR3 consists of 13 residues.

The rearrangement links TRBV6-1 to TRBJ2-1; 8 nucleotides match TRBD1. This CDR3 spans 15 amino acids. The trim removed 2 bases at V and 2 bases at J, leaving 2 bases unmatched. Germline V gene sequence: CDR1 MNHNS, CDR2 SASEGT. CDR3 sequence (DNA): TGTGCCAGCAGTGAATTACAGGGGGCCTACAATGAGCAGTTCTTC. Translated, it gives CASSELQGAYNEQFF.

V gene TRBV2 combines with J gene TRBJ1-4; D perhaps matches TRBD1 (5 bases). Per the germline V gene, CDR1 is SNHLY and CDR2 is FYNNEI. The V gene lost 3 bases and the J gene lost 6 bases, with 20 bases spanning the gap. CDR3 length: 17 amino acids. Here the CDR3 reads CASSDYAMGGEDEKLFF. The CDR3 coding sequence is TGTGCCAGCAGTGATTATGCAATGGGAGGGGAGGATGAAAAACTGTTTTTT.

Concerning this clone itself: The same CDR3 also results from other DNA sequences found in this sample. The chain uses TRBV30 and TRBJ2-5; D remains unclear. V was shortened by 0 bases and J by 5 bases, with 4 bases between the two germline ends. Germline lookup yields CDR1 GTSNPN and CDR2 SVGIG (reference sequence). This CDR3 is 11 amino acids long. The DNA for the CDR3 is TGTGCCTGGAGTGTACGGGAGACCCAGTACTTC. Translating it yields CAWSVRETQYF.

This sequence joins TRBV9 and TRBJ1-6; no reliable D call. Per germline, CDR1 SGDLS and CDR2 YYNGEE. Trimming removed 0 bases from V and 10 bases from J, with 11 bases in between. The CDR3 is 14 residues long. The CDR3 bases are TGTGCCAGCAGCGTAGGAGGATTCCAATCACCCCTCCACTTT. Translation: CASSVGGFQSPLHF. Variable domain in full (rest from reference TRBV9 and TRBJ1-6): DSGVTQTPKHLITATGQRVTLRCSPRSGDLSVYWYQQSLDQGLQFLIQYYNGEERAKGNILERFSAQQFPDLHSELNLSSLELGDSALYFCASSVGGFQSPLHFGNGTRLTVT.

This chain connects TRBV6-5 to TRBJ1-5; no reliable D call. The CDR3 spans 13 residues. Trimming left V 0 bases short and J 5 bases short, with 5 bases between. Germline V gene sequence: CDR1 MNHEY, CDR2 SVGAGI. CDR3 in amino acids: CASSYSEDQPQHF. The CDR3 DNA follows: TGTGCCAGCAGTTACTCGGAGGATCAGCCCCAGCATTTT.

This clone was counted only a few times. The chain has TRBV6-5 and TRBJ1-2; D may be TRBD1 (6 bases). There are 13 residues in the CDR3. CDR1 and CDR2 from the germline V gene are MNHEY and SVGAGI. With 6 bases removed from V and 2 bases from J, the gap between germline ends came to 10 bases. The DNA for the CDR3 is TGTGCCAGCAGCCTACAGGGAAACTATGGCTACACCTTC. Protein sequence: CASSLQGNYGYTF.

The chain uses TRBV30 and TRBJ1-6, with 9 bases matching TRBD1. The CDR3 has 17 residues. The germline CDR1 and CDR2 sequences are GTSNPN and SVGIG (reference sequence). Trimming at V came to 2 bases and at J to 10 bases, leaving 15 bases not matched to a gene. In nucleotides, the CDR3 is TGTGCCTGGAGTCTAGGGGGAGGGACAGGGACCATCTCACCCCTCCACTTT. Amino acid sequence: CAWSLGGGTGTISPLHF.

The chain recombines TRBV2 with TRBJ1-5; a possible D gene is TRBD1 (5 bases). CDR3 length: 14 amino acids. The germline V gene has CDR1 SNHLY and CDR2 FYNNEI. Trimming stripped 6 bases from V and 2 bases from J, with 11 bases between. The CDR3 here is CASSPGAGNQPQHF. Here the CDR3 DNA reads TGTGCCAGCAGCCCTGGGGCAGGCAATCAGCCCCAGCATTTT.

The chain uses TRBV7-9 and TRBJ1-4, with 11 bases aligning to TRBD1. The CDR3 loop spans 14 amino acids. From germline, CDR1 is SEHNR and CDR2 FQNEAQ (reference sequence). V trimming: 5 bases; J trimming: 8 bases; junction bases outside the gene matches: 4. CDR3 amino acids: CASSLGQGEEKLFF. CDR3 DNA: TGTGCCAGCAGCCTGGGACAGGGGGAGGAAAAACTGTTTTTT.

Worth noting for this clone: Other DNA sequences of this sample code for an identical CDR3. J is TRBJ1-2 and V is TRBV5-1, with D tentatively TRBD1 (5 bases). Germline CDR1 SGHRS, CDR2 YFSETQ. The CDR3 runs 13 residues. The V end lost 2 bases, the J end lost 6 bases, and 11 bases lay between the germline ends. CDR3 coding DNA: TGCGCCAGCAGCTTACGGGGGAGGGATGGCTACACCTTC. It codes for CASSLRGRDGYTF.

DNA for the CDR3: TGTGCCAGCAGCTCATACACGCGGGGCGCGGTAGATACGCAGTATTTT. Residues: CASSSYTRGAVDTQYF. This chain joins TRBV5-4 and TRBJ2-3; tentative D call: TRBD2 (6 bases). The germline V and J ends were trimmed by 3 bases and 5 bases, with 19 bases remaining between them. The CDR3 is 16 residues long. Germline values: CDR1 SGHNT, CDR2 YYREEE (reference sequence).

The chain recombines TRBV5-1 with TRBJ2-3; 8 bases map to TRBD2. V lost 3 bases, J lost 4 bases, and 7 bases stayed unmatched. The CDR3 is made up of 15 amino acids. The germline V gene has CDR1 SGHRS and CDR2 YFSETQ. The CDR3 DNA reads as TGCGCCAGCAGCTCATCGACCGGGGGGGCAGATACGCAGTATTTT. This gives the protein CASSSSTGGADTQYF.

A few counts support this clone. The chain is built from TRBV7-3 and TRBJ2-2; 9 bases are a match to TRBD1. J was trimmed by 7 bases and V by 4 bases; bases with no gene match: 4. The CDR3 consists of 14 residues. Germline lookup yields CDR1 SGHTA and CDR2 FQGTGA. The DNA of the CDR3 is TGTGCCAGCAGCTCGACAGGGGGTTTCGGGGAGCTGTTTTTT. Residues: CASSSTGGFGELFF.

The DNA of the CDR3 is TGTGCCACCGAGGAAGCGGGCGCCGGGGAGCTGTTTTTT. It yields the protein CATEEAGAGELFF. The V and J genes are TRBV6-5 and TRBJ2-2, with a weak D call TRBD2 (6 bases). The CDR3 loop spans 13 amino acids. Trimming took 10 bases from V and 6 from J, leaving 15 bases between them. Germline CDR1 is MNHEY and CDR2 is SVGAGI.

The V gene is TRBV10-2, the J gene TRBJ1-1; D possibly corresponds to TRBD1 (6 bases). V shed 3 bases and J shed 1 base, with 12 bases lying between them. Germline assignment: CDR1 WSHSY and CDR2 SAAADI. The CDR3 totals 15 residues. The CDR3 nucleotides are TGCGCCAGCAGTGAAAGGGGGATAAGGAACACTGAAGCTTTCTTT. Residues: CASSERGIRNTEAFF.

The V call is TRBV7-9, the J call TRBJ2-3; 7 nucleotides agree with TRBD1. The germline V gene has CDR1 SEHNR and CDR2 FQNEAQ (reference sequence). The CDR3 loop spans 18 amino acids. V shed 5 bases and J 0 bases; nucleotides not matched to a gene: 14. CDR3 sequence reads: CASSPRRSDRASTDTQYF. DNA of the CDR3: TGTGCCAGCAGCCCCCGTCGTAGTGACAGGGCTAGCACAGATACGCAGTATTTT.

The J gene is TRBJ1-5, the V gene TRBV6-1; D might be TRBD1 (5 bases). From germline, CDR1 is MNHNS and CDR2 SASEGT. The CDR3 sequence is 13 residues long. V was pared by 6 bases and J by 4 bases, with 10 bases between. CDR3 nucleotide sequence: TGTGCCAGCAGCTGGACAATTAATCAGCCCCAGCATTTT. Translated, it gives CASSWTINQPQHF.

The chain employs TRBV11-2 and TRBJ2-7, with D tentatively TRBD1 (5 bases). Germline V CDR1 and CDR2: SGHAT, FQNNGV. The CDR3 is 14 residues long. Trimming took 4 bases from V and 2 from J, leaving 12 bases between them. CDR3 residues: CASSSPQGPYEQYF. The CDR3 DNA reads TGTGCCAGCAGCTCCCCCCAGGGCCCCTACGAGCAGTACTTC.

The chain recombines TRBV13 with TRBJ1-6, with a possible D match to TRBD1 (6 bases). The CDR3 is 18 amino acids. Germline V gives CDR1 PRHDT, CDR2 FYEKMQ (reference sequence). V shed 0 bases and J shed 7 bases, with 19 bases lying between them. The CDR3 bases are TGTGCCAGCAGCTTAGGACAGGGATCGGGACTAAGGAATTCACCCCTCCACTTT. It encodes CASSLGQGSGLRNSPLHF.

V and J are TRBV30 and TRBJ2-3; no reliable D call. This CDR3 comprises 13 residues. The germline gives CDR1 GTSNPN, CDR2 SVGIG (reference sequence). V was cut by 1 base and J by 5 bases, with 10 bases left in between. The CDR3 sequence is CAWSGARRDTQYF. As DNA, the CDR3 is TGTGCCTGGAGTGGGGCCCGACGAGATACGCAGTATTTT.